The entry below describes one T cell receptor beta chain. The data derive from a study of blood T cell repertoires in COVID-19. Germline V gives CDR1 SGHTA, CDR2 FQGNSA. This CDR3 region has 16 residues. V dropped 1 base and J dropped 2; count of bases not matched to a gene: 8. TCRdb keeps only in-frame clones here, not all; method: immunoSEQ multiplex PCR. The sample comprises about 220,000 clones, about four fifths of which are singletons, and 3.5% to 4% rests with the top ten. The receptor was isolated from a woman older than 75 with acute or convalescent COVID-19. The material sequenced was peripheral blood. This chain joins TRBV7-2 and TRBJ2-7; 7 bases match TRBD1. CDR3 in DNA: TGTGCCAGCAGCTTAGGGGTTGGGGGACAGACCTACGAGCAGTACTTC. It encodes CASSLGVGGQTYEQYF.